This paragraph covers one T cell receptor beta chain sequence. The target of this receptor is not known. Base qualities are not at hand, and no much larger clone is one base apart. Library creation used the immunoSEQ multiplex PCR assay. For the multiplex PCR, a mixture combining 60 forward primers for TCR Vbeta segments and 13 reverse primers for TCR Jbeta segments was used. The CDR3 region of rearranged TCR beta genes was amplified from genomic DNA by a multiplex PCR assay. The Illumina HiSeq System was used to sequence the amplified TCR beta libraries as 87-base-pair reads. In the source study's methods: A later analysis tallied approximately 87 million unique TCR beta chains across the approximately 670 repertoires, and some 12 million of those chains were shared by two or more donors. To remove PCR and sequencing errors, raw reads were error-corrected and collapsed into unique sequences using a nearest-neighbor algorithm that merged closely related sequences. V, D and J gene segments were assigned by aligning CDR3 sequences to IMGT reference sequences. For a sequence to be retained, a match of at least six nucleotides to both a V gene segment and a J gene segment was required. Rearrangements were classified as productive when the CDR3 lacked stop codons and remained in frame with V and J, and all other rearrangements were classified as non-productive. Following IMGT convention, CDR3 was defined as the stretch from the second conserved V-encoded cysteine to the conserved J-encoded phenylalanine. The earlier analysis of about 610 of the donors excluded sequences that lacked an unambiguous match to a single V gene segment. In an earlier analysis of 587 of the donors, a V segment was called functional when productive rearrangements were above 56.7%, and segregating when the standard deviation between donors exceeded 5%. A statistical classification framework was built to diagnose cytomegalovirus status from the catalog of TCR beta chain sequences. In a later analysis, V and J genes were assigned by comparing TCR nucleotide sequences against IMGT/GENE-DB human TR gene sequences. In a later analysis, CDR3 sequences and most-parsimonious VDJ recombination scenarios were assigned using the TCRdist pipeline. A later analysis defined each TCR beta chain by its CDR3 amino acid sequence plus V-gene family, and excluded reads lacking a unique V-gene family. To address suspected cross-contamination and a sequencing artifact, a later analysis removed over 500 highly shared, low-generation-probability nucleotide sequences. In a later analysis, a clonal expansion index for each public chain was calculated from normalized within-repertoire ranks of inferred template counts. Generation probabilities in a later analysis came from a VDJ recombination model fitted to out-of-frame rearrangements, and those results were checked against IGoR. Hypergeometric tests were used in a later analysis to score TCR-TCR, TCR-HLA and TCR-CMV co-occurrence, with a repertoire-size bias correction applied to the TCR pairs. A later analysis estimated false discovery rates by permuting HLA or CMV assignments 20 times. In a later analysis, co-occurring TCRs were grouped with DBSCAN, and TCRdist sequence similarity was added when clustering was performed within HLA-allele-positive subsets. Co-occurrence clustering excluded repertoires with fewer than 30,000 or more than 120,000 public chains, plus five with anomalous nucleotide sharing. In its TCRdb copy, this immuneACCESS table keeps in-frame sequences only and misses some clones. Where compared with another copy, unresolved V genes explain less than half of these, and the others have no known cause. V, J and clone size were drawn from that table, and D and trimming were deduced from the DNA. The sample table lists 200,000 to 250,000 clones, roughly 84% of them with a count of one. 1.5% to 2% of the sample is in the top ten clones.

From cysteine to phenylalanine, the CDR3 is 14 amino acids long. Only CDR3 DNA remains: 42 bases, in frame from the first base. V is shortened by 6 bases, J by 6 bases, and the region joining them spans 14 bases. CDR1 and CDR2, per the germline V gene, are MDHEN and SYDVKM. The cohort was made up of approximately 670 healthy bone marrow donors. Cohort members were all nominally healthy when sampled, although unrecorded immune exposures were likely present. The donor was CMV seronegative and belonged to the group of under 400 seronegative cohort members. A peripheral blood sample was collected from each donor, and TCR beta sequencing was performed on peripheral blood mononuclear cells. The Qiagen DNeasy Blood Extraction Kit was used to extract genomic DNA from the blood cell samples. The data derive from a study of cytomegalovirus exposure and HLA in healthy donors (dated by TCRdb to 2015 to 2018). Concerning the study at large: An earlier analysis of roughly 500 of the donors reported around 280 Gb of sequence data and about 120 million unique TCR beta sequences obtained from about 179 million T cells. An early release that covered 500 to 800 HLA-typed donors contained approximately 290 gigabases of sequencing data and about 84 million unique TCR sequences. The genetic ancestry cluster associated with self-reported Caucasian donors included about 84% of the 300 to 400 genotyped donors. The study was designed to test whether signatures of past pathogen exposure could be identified by cataloging public T cell receptors. The study profiled the T cell repertoires of about 720 subjects by immunosequencing and related them to cytomegalovirus serostatus. A separate validation cohort of about 110 different subjects was used in addition to the approximately 610-subject first cohort. High-throughput TCR immunosequencing, statistical association of individual TCRs with disease status, and machine learning were combined to predict cytomegalovirus infection status. A later analysis re-analyzed previously published TCR beta repertoires from roughly 630 donors and added high-resolution HLA genotyping to study TCR occurrence patterns. Rather than drawing on any new phenotypic data, the later analysis identified candidate immune exposures from TCR beta sequences and the way those sequences occurred across donors. An earlier analysis of fewer than 700 of the donors applied high-throughput TCR beta sequencing to assess whether each TCR beta V gene segment acted as functional or pseudogenic. Donor age, sex, ethnicity and CMV serostatus were compiled together with the repertoire data. A later genetic analysis took genome-wide SNP genotypes for 398 of the 666 donors and used that subset as a discovery cohort. Every repertoire in the discovery cohort had been generated on one and the same sequencing platform. HLA typing included class I and class II loci at four-digit resolution. Typing coverage differed by locus: A, B, C, DRB1 and DQB1 were typed in about 620-630 donors, DQA1 in approximately 520, DPA1 in roughly 590, and DPB1 in just under 480. Because of strong linkage in the cohort, five DR-DQ haplotypes were treated as single units for association and clustering. Among 300 to 500 genotyped donors of the cohort, an average of around 250,000 unique TCR beta nucleotide sequences was sequenced per donor, of which roughly 17% were non-productive.

Paper-wide results and their limitations: A further reported finding was that TCR beta sequences accurately predicted the HLA-A and HLA-B alleles for most subjects in the first cohort. In vitro tests confirmed that three of the cytomegalovirus-associated TCR beta chains recognize cytomegalovirus antigens. In a later analysis, HLA-associated TCR beta chains were found to be more clonally expanded and to have lower generation probabilities than equally common non-associated chains. A cluster of highly shared sequence variants was judged likely to represent a technical artifact of the sequencing pipeline. According to a later genetic analysis, donors in an Asian-associated ancestry cluster had fewer N-insertions in productive TCRs than the approximately 650-donor mean. CMV serostatus was the only immune exposure information available for the cohort. Linkage disequilibrium might explain the correlated functional status among segregating V segments, but an unknown experimental factor could not be excluded. In this cohort, only TCR beta chains were sequenced, and detectable features were limited by the absence of alpha or paired-chain data. According to a later analysis, parvovirus B19, influenza, CMV and Epstein-Barr virus appeared linked to several top co-occurrence clusters. Because HLA typing was unavailable for some donors at each locus, only the typed subset was used in association tests. Some IMGT-functional V segments, including TRBV6-2 and TRBV6-3, could not be distinguished by the 87-base-pair reads and were therefore excluded. A later analysis found that TCR association rates varied across HLA loci, with DRB1 alleles showing the most associated TCRs and HLA-C alleles the fewest. Roughly uniform sequencing depth across donors was assumed in presence/absence analyses, although this assumption may not hold. Most TCR sequences were observed very rarely across donors, whereas some public TCRs were present in many individuals. The earlier analysis of about 600 of the donors excluded some 15 rarely observed V segments, including chromosome 9 orphons, because counts were too low. In the study, roughly 160 TCR beta chains were listed as associated with cytomegalovirus. An earlier analysis of around 540 of the donors showed that most TCR beta V segments appeared in productive rearrangements either about 87% or about 30% of the time, which broadly matched IMGT annotations. An association between a missense DCLRE1C variant and V-gene and J-gene trimming of TCR beta chains was found in a later genetic analysis and replicated in an independent cohort. Strong co-occurrence of HLA alleles, especially DR and DQ, made assigning TCR associations to individual alleles difficult. In a later analysis, most CMV-associated TCR beta chains were found to appear HLA-restricted, with HLA associations seemingly driven largely by CMV exposure. The authors suggested that the approach could potentially be generalized to other disease states and immunological phenotypes. In a later analysis, some 17,000 TCR beta sequences were associated with specific HLA alleles at a false discovery rate of 0.05. In both the original and validation cohorts, the classifier was reported to diagnose cytomegalovirus status with high specificity and sensitivity.

Recombination joined TRBV28 with TRBJ2-2, and the D gene may be TRBD2, 7 bases matching. This receptor was obtained from a man between 50 and 59 years old in good health and CMV-seronegative. Material: PBMCs. The CDR3 has the sequence CASRGGGSAGELFF. The DNA sequence is TGTGCCAGCAGGGGAGGGGGATCGGCCGGGGAGCTGTTTTTT. Supplemented by the reference TRBV28 and TRBJ2-2 proteins around the CDR3, the complete variable domain is DVKVTQSSRYLVKRTGEKVFLECVQDMDHENMFWYRQDPGLGLRLIYFSYDVKMKEKGDIPEGYSVSREKKERFSLILESASTNQTSMYLCASRGGGSAGELFFGEGSRLTVL.